This is a list of T cell receptor beta chains from one sample in a study of CD8 T cells in Susac syndrome. A single record per CDR3 protein comes from TCRdb applying MiXCR to the immunoSEQ multiplex PCR reads. The repertoire holds about 400,000 distinct CDR3 sequences, with around 85% as singletons. The sequenced sample consisted of CD8+ T cells from PBMCs. Receptor source: a human donor with multiple sclerosis. CDR3s include the opening cysteine and the closing phenylalanine or tryptophan. D genes are given only for firm matches. Clone sizes are given selectively: once, few, many, or a class where the clone is expanded.

d_gene	v_gene	abundance	j_gene	CDR3nt	CDR3aa
NA	TRBV27	NA	TRBJ2-7	TGTGCCAGCAGTTTATCGAGGGGTGGCTACGAGCAGTACTTC	CASSLSRGGYEQYF
NA	TRBV28	NA	TRBJ1-5	TGTGCCAGCAGTTTCCCCAGGGGACCCTATCCGGGCAATCAGCCCCAGCATTTT	CASSFPRGPYPGNQPQHF
NA	TRBV5-4	NA	TRBJ1-1	TGTGCCAGCAGCTTCCAGGGAGGCTTAGAAGCTTTCTTT	CASSFQGGLEAFF
TRBD1	TRBV7-9	NA	TRBJ1-1	TGTGCCAGCAGCTTAGTGGGACAGGGGTTACCCTTTGAAGCTTTCTTT	CASSLVGQGLPFEAFF
TRBD1	TRBV13	NA	TRBJ1-2	TGTGCCAGCACCTCCGACAGGGACTATGGCTACACCTTC	CASTSDRDYGYTF
NA	TRBV7-9	few	TRBJ2-5	TGTGCCAGCAGCTTAACGGGTTTCCAAGAGACCCAGTACTTC	CASSLTGFQETQYF
NA	TRBV7-6	NA	TRBJ1-5	TGTGCCAGCAGCTTAGCGAGGGACTCCTATCAGCCCCAGCATTTT	CASSLARDSYQPQHF
TRBD1	TRBV7-9	NA	TRBJ2-3	TGTGCCAGCTCCGGGATGGGACAGGGTTCGAGATTT	CASSGMGQGSRF
TRBD1	TRBV7-9	NA	TRBJ2-3	TGTGCCAGCAGCTTAGTCCGGGACAGAGACACAGATACGCAGTATTTT	CASSLVRDRDTDTQYF
NA	TRBV4-1	NA	TRBJ1-1	TGCGCCAGCAGCCGAGACGGGGGGCTGACTGAAGCTTTCTTT	CASSRDGGLTEAFF
NA	TRBV10-2	NA	TRBJ1-1	TGCGCCAGCAGTGAGGGGGGTGGGAGCTTAGGCATGAACACTGAAGCTTTCTTT	CASSEGGGSLGMNTEAFF
NA	TRBV5-8	few	TRBJ2-7	TGTGCCAGCAGCGGGACGGTGGCTCTGGACGAGCAGTACTTC	CASSGTVALDEQYF
NA	TRBV11-2	NA	TRBJ1-1	TGTGCCAGCAGCTTATGGGGACGTGGGACGATCGGAACCACTGAAGCTTTCTTT	CASSLWGRGTIGTTEAFF
TRBD1	TRBV6-5	NA	TRBJ2-2	TGTGCCAGCAGATTCAACAGGGGAAACACCGGGGAGCTGTTTTTT	CASRFNRGNTGELFF
NA	TRBV29-1	NA	TRBJ1-1	TGCAGCGTTGTACGTGGGGGCCATGCTTTCTTT	CSVVRGGHAFF
NA	TRBV7-2	NA	TRBJ1-2	TGTGCCAGCAGCTTAGTAGGGATCCTTAGTGGCTACACCTTC	CASSLVGILSGYTF
NA	TRBV29-1	once	TRBJ1-2	TGCAGCGTTGTCGGGGCCGGCTATGGCTACACCTTC	CSVVGAGYGYTF
NA	TRBV27	NA	TRBJ2-3	TGTGCCACCCGGACTCACTATACGCAGTATTTT	CATRTHYTQYF
NA	TRBV4-1	NA	TRBJ1-1	TGCGCCAGCAGCCTGGATGGAACCCCTGGAGTGACTGAAGCTTTCTTT	CASSLDGTPGVTEAFF
TRBD1	TRBV4-1	NA	TRBJ2-7	TGCGCCAGCAGCCAAGAACCGGGGACAGCCTACGAGCAGTACTTC	CASSQEPGTAYEQYF
TRBD2	TRBV27	NA	TRBJ2-3	TGTGCCAGCAGCACCCTAGCGGGGGGAACAGATACGCAGTATTTT	CASSTLAGGTDTQYF
NA	TRBV11-1	few	TRBJ2-5	TGTGCCAGCAGCCCGCCGGGGTCCGTGGGGACCCAGTACTTC	CASSPPGSVGTQYF
NA	TRBV6-6	NA	TRBJ1-1	TGTGCCACTTGGATGGGGGGGGGAACTGAAGCTTTCTTT	CATWMGGGTEAFF
TRBD2	TRBV27	NA	TRBJ2-1	TGTGCCAGCAGACCGGGACTAGCCTACAATGAGCAGTTCTTC	CASRPGLAYNEQFF
NA	TRBV2	NA	TRBJ2-1	TGTGCCAGCAGTTCTCACAGGGCAGCCTACAATGAGCAGTTCTTC	CASSSHRAAYNEQFF
TRBD2	TRBV27	few	TRBJ2-3	TGTGCCAGCAGTCCCCCCCTAGCGGGAGTTGCGGATACGCAGTATTTT	CASSPPLAGVADTQYF
TRBD2	TRBV3-1	NA	TRBJ2-5	TGTGCCAGCAGCCCTAGTCCAGCGGGGCAACAAGAGACCCAGTACTTC	CASSPSPAGQQETQYF
NA	TRBV4-1	once	TRBJ2-7	TGCGCCAGCGGCCAATCCGAGGGGCACTCCTACGAGCAGTACTTC	CASGQSEGHSYEQYF
TRBD1	TRBV6-1	NA	TRBJ2-3	TGTGCCAGCAGCGCGACAGGGGGGAGCACAGATACGCAGTATTTT	CASSATGGSTDTQYF
TRBD1	TRBV4-1	NA	TRBJ1-1	TGCGCCAGCAGCCAAGTGTGGTCCCCTTGGACAGGGAATACTGAAGCTTTCTTT	CASSQVWSPWTGNTEAFF
NA	TRBV2	NA	TRBJ2-7	TGTGCCAGTATCTCTACTTACGAGCAGTACTTC	CASISTYEQYF
NA	TRBV4-1	once	TRBJ2-2	TGCGCCAGCAGCCGAGAAGGGTACCCGAACACCGGGGAGCTGTTTTTT	CASSREGYPNTGELFF
TRBD1	TRBV11-2	once	TRBJ2-5	TGTGCCAGCAGCTTAGTTCACCGGGACAGGGGCCAAGAGACCCAGTACTTC	CASSLVHRDRGQETQYF
NA	TRBV5-4	few	TRBJ1-1	TGTGCCAGCAGCGCGAGGTCCAACACTGAAGCTTTCTTT	CASSARSNTEAFF
TRBD1	TRBV11-2	NA	TRBJ2-3	TGTGCCAGCAGCTTAGTAGGCCCGACAGGGGCCACAGATACGCAGTATTTT	CASSLVGPTGATDTQYF
TRBD1	TRBV12-3/TRBV12-4	NA	TRBJ1-5	TGTGCCAGCAGTCCCCCTCGAGTAGGGGGCGCGGGGCAGCCCCAGCATTTT	CASSPPRVGGAGQPQHF
NA	TRBV27	NA	TRBJ2-7	TGTGCCAGCAGTTTAGTCGGGACATTCTACGAGCAGTACTTC	CASSLVGTFYEQYF
TRBD2	TRBV20-1	NA	TRBJ2-3	TGCAGTGCTAGAGATGGCGGGGACTACACAGATACGCAGTATTTT	CSARDGGDYTDTQYF
NA	TRBV4-1	NA	TRBJ1-1	TGCGCCAGCAGCCCGACCCGAGAGGAGGGTGGTGAAGCTTTCTTT	CASSPTREEGGEAFF
NA	TRBV6-1	few	TRBJ1-1	TGTGCCAGCAGCGACCCCCTGTCAGGGCCTGAAGCTTTCTTT	CASSDPLSGPEAFF
NA	TRBV10-3	NA	TRBJ2-7	TGTGCCATCAGTGAGTCTAGTAACAGGGACTACGAGCAGTACTTC	CAISESSNRDYEQYF
NA	TRBV29-1	NA	TRBJ2-7	TGCAGCGTTGAAAGTGGAGAAACGACCTACGAGCAGTACTTC	CSVESGETTYEQYF
TRBD1	TRBV7-9	NA	TRBJ2-1	TGTGCCAGCAGCTTCTCCGGGACAGGGTATCGAGAGCAGTTCTTC	CASSFSGTGYREQFF
NA	TRBV2	NA	TRBJ2-7	TGTGCCAGCAGTTCGGTGATATACGAGCAGTACTTC	CASSSVIYEQYF
NA	TRBV2	NA	TRBJ2-1	TGTGCCAGCAGTGAAGAGTTTCTAGGCCCGTCCTACAATGAGCAGTTCTTC	CASSEEFLGPSYNEQFF
TRBD1	TRBV5-1	NA	TRBJ1-1	TGCGCCAGCAGCTTAATAGGGGGCGCGAGCACTGAAGCTTTCTTT	CASSLIGGASTEAFF
TRBD1	TRBV2	NA	TRBJ2-2	TGTGCCAGCAGCTTTTACCGGGACAGGGGAGGAACCGGGGAGCTGTTTTTT	CASSFYRDRGGTGELFF
NA	TRBV20-1	NA	TRBJ1-2	TGCAGTGCTAGCTCGGACATACCTAACTATGGCTACACCTTC	CSASSDIPNYGYTF
NA	TRBV7-6	NA	TRBJ1-1	TGTGCCAGCAGCTTTGGGTGGGAAACTGAAGCTTTCTTT	CASSFGWETEAFF
TRBD2	TRBV11-1	once	TRBJ2-1	TGTGCCAGCAGCCCACCGGCTACTAGCGGGGGACACCCCTCCTACAATGAGCAGTTCTTC	CASSPPATSGGHPSYNEQFF
TRBD2	TRBV27	NA	TRBJ2-7	TGTGCCAGCACCCCCCGGGGGGGCTACGAGCAGTACTTC	CASTPRGGYEQYF
TRBD1	TRBV20-1	NA	TRBJ1-2	TGCAGTGCTCCCGGGACAGCCGATGGCTACACCTTC	CSAPGTADGYTF
NA	TRBV19	NA	TRBJ2-1	TGTGCCAGTAGTTACGGCGCTTTTGAGCAGTTCTTC	CASSYGAFEQFF
NA	TRBV19	NA	TRBJ1-1	TGTGCCAGTAGTCATCCAGGGTACTATCCCAACACTGAAGCTTTCTTT	CASSHPGYYPNTEAFF
NA	TRBV30	NA	TRBJ1-1	TGTGCCTGGAGTTTGGCGAACACTGAAGCTTTCTTT	CAWSLANTEAFF
TRBD2	TRBV5-4	NA	TRBJ2-7	TGTGCCAGCAGCGAGGGACTAGCGGGAGGATACGAGCAGTACTTC	CASSEGLAGGYEQYF
NA	TRBV7-9	few	TRBJ1-1	TGTGCCAGCAGCTTAGTCCGCGGGCCGGGAACTGAAGCTTTCTTT	CASSLVRGPGTEAFF